These 9 T cell receptor beta chains share one sample of origin, sequenced in a study of CD8+CD57+ T cells in acquired aplastic anemia. It was genomic DNA that served as the template for profiling TCR beta VDJ and CDR3. One entry per CDR3 protein, called by TCRdb with MiXCR from the reads. This sample yields approximately 160,000 distinct CDR3 sequences, of which less than 50% are seen a single time; about 2.9% belongs to the top ten. For sequencing, patients were chosen who had shown expansion of CD8+CD57+ cells by flow cytometry. Sequencing was carried out using sorted CD4+, CD8+, or CD8+CD57+ T cells (not recorded which) from PBMCs. The receptors originated from a human donor with aplastic anemia.

V and J are TRBV15 and TRBJ2-1; D possibly uses TRBD1 or TRBD2 (5 bases each). V lost 0 bases and J lost 5, with 8 bases in between. This CDR3 region has 14 residues. Per the germline V gene, CDR1 is LNHNV and CDR2 is YYDKDF (reference sequence). The CDR3 loop reads CATSREGTHNEQFF. Written as DNA, the CDR3 is TGTGCCACCAGCAGAGAAGGGACCCACAATGAGCAGTTCTTC.

This rearrangement joins TRBV20-1 to TRBJ2-7, with D possibly matching TRBD1 (6 bases). Germline V CDR1 and CDR2: DFQATT, SNEGSKA (reference sequence). V lost 4 bases and J 2 bases, leaving 12 bases between the germline ends. The CDR3 length is 13 residues. The CDR3: CSATSRDTYEQYF. The CDR3 DNA reads as TGCAGTGCTACAAGCCGGGACACCTACGAGCAGTACTTC.

This clonotype was detected ten times or more. The chain uses TRBV19 and TRBJ1-2; TRBD1 matches at 7 bases. Germline CDR1 LNHDA, CDR2 SQIVND (reference sequence). This CDR3 is built from 13 residues. V was pared by 6 bases and J by 8 bases, with 9 bases of the junction left unmatched. This CDR3 is CASRLQGGEGYTF. Written as DNA, the CDR3 is TGTGCCAGTAGGCTTCAGGGGGGGGAGGGCTACACCTTC. The whole variable domain, filled in from reference TRBV19 and TRBJ1-2, reads DGGITQSPKYLFRKEGQNVTLSCEQNLNHDAMYWYRQDPGQGLRLIYYSQIVNDFQKGDIAEGYSVSREKKESFPLTVTSAQKNPTAFYLCASRLQGGEGYTFGSGTRLTVV.

As to this clonotype: Being one base from a much bigger clone, this may be a read error. The chain employs TRBV11-2 and TRBJ1-2; the match to TRBD1 covers 7 bases. There are 15 residues in the CDR3. Germline V gene lookup returns CDR1 SGHAT and CDR2 FQNNGV. The CDR3 DNA sequence: TGTGCCCGCAGCTTAGAGGGCAGGGGGGGTCATGGCTACACCTTC. It specifies CARSLEGRGGHGYTF. Full variable domain (missing parts from reference TRBV11-2 and TRBJ1-2): EAGVAQSPRYKIIEKRQSVAFWCNPISGHATLYWYQQILGQGPKLLIQFQNNGVVDDSQLPKDRFSAERLKGVDSTLKIQPAKLEDSAVYLCARSLEGRGGHGYTFGSGTRLTVV.

The sample holds many counts of this clonotype. The genes are TRBV27 and TRBJ1-6; TRBD1 agrees at 8 bases. Germline lookup yields CDR1 MNHEY and CDR2 SMNVEV (reference sequence). The J segment lost 7 bases and the V segment lost 2 bases, leaving 10 bases of the junction unmatched. The CDR3 runs to 17 residues. The CDR3 nucleotides are TGTGCCAGCAGTTTAGGTGTCGGGACAGGTCTCAATTCACCCCTCCACTTT. Translated: CASSLGVGTGLNSPLHF.

At least ten counts were recorded for this clonotype. The rearrangement joins TRBV19 to TRBJ2-3; weak D call: TRBD2 (5 bases). The germline V gene has CDR1 LNHDA and CDR2 SQIVND (reference sequence). V lost 6 bases, J lost 0 bases, and 10 bases lay in between. The CDR3 has 14 amino acids. The CDR3 DNA is TGTGCCAGTAGCTTGGACTGGAGCACAGATACGCAGTATTTT. Its protein product is CASSLDWSTDTQYF.

This clonotype has ten or more counts. V and J are TRBV6-6 and TRBJ1-1, with 9 bases aligning to TRBD1. V was clipped by 11 bases and J by 6 bases; unmatched bases: 7. The CDR3 length is 12 residues. Germline V CDR1 and CDR2: MNHNY, SVGAGI (reference sequence). The CDR3 is CASDRGIAEAFF. DNA of the CDR3: TGTGCCTCGGACAGGGGAATTGCTGAAGCTTTCTTT.

V and J are TRBV12-3 or TRBV12-4 and TRBJ2-2; D gene ambiguous. The CDR3 covers 16 residues. Trimming took 6 bases from V and 0 from J, leaving 14 bases between them. CDR3: CASSPGRVANTGELFF. CDR3 coding DNA: TGTGCCAGCAGCCCCGGTAGGGTGGCGAACACCGGGGAGCTGTTTTTT.

The gene calls are TRBV7-8 and TRBJ2-1; 8 nucleotides line up with TRBD2. CDR1 is SGHVS and CDR2 is FQNEAQ in the germline V gene. The CDR3 is 16 residues long. V shed 5 bases and J 6 bases; nucleotides not matched to a gene: 12. CDR3 amino acids: CASSEGLVSPSNEQFF. CDR3 DNA sequence: TGTGCCAGCAGCGAGGGACTAGTGAGCCCCAGCAATGAGCAGTTCTTC.